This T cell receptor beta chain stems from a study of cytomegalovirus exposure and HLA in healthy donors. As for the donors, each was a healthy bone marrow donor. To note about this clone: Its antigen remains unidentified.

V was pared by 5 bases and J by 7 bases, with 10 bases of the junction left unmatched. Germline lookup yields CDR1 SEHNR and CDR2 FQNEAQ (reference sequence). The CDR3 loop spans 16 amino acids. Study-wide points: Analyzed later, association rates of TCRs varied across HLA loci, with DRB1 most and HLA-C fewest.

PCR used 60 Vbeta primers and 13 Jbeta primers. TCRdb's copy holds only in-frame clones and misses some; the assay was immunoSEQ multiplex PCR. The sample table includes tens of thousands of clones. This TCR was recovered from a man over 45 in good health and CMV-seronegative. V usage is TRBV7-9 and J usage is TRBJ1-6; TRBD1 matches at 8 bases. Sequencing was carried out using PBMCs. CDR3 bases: TGTGCCAGCAGCCCTAGGACAGGGATGAGAAATTCACCCCTCCACTTT. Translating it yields CASSPRTGMRNSPLHF.